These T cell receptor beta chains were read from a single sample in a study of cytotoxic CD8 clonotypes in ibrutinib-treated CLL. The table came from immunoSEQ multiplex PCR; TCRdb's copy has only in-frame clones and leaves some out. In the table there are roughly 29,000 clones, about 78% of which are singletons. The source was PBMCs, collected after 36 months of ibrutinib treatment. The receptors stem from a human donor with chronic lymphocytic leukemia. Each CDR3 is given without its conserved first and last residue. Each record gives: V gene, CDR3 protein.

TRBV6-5	ASRSGQGYNSPLH
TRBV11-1	ASSLRGEETQY
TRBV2	ASSVQGAHQGSPLH
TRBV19	ASSPRGTGNQPQH
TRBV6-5	ASSYSGRKKQPQH
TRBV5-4	ASSFGQASNTEAF
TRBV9	ASSVGPGGRTEAF
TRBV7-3	ASSSGPENEQF
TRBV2	ASSEYRNEKLF
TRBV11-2	ASSHPEGLGTNTGELF
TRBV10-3	AISAGGGRAYGYT
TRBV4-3	ASSQEVARLAGAPNTGELF
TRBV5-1	ASSRGTGASEQY
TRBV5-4	ASSKTSGGSSYNEQF
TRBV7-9	AVKTSGGTDTQY
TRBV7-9	ASSTYTGDDGYEQY